The rows below give T cell receptor beta chains drawn from one sample of a study of blood T cell repertoires in COVID-19. Produced via immunoSEQ multiplex PCR; TCRdb's table is partial and in-frame only. The sample has about 320,000 clones, 65% to 90% seen once. What was sequenced was peripheral blood. These receptors all come from a human donor in a cohort sampled during active COVID-19. Both conserved end residues are part of each CDR3. The order of the fields is clone size, V gene, D gene, J gene, CDR3 protein, CDR3 DNA. The D gene is left open where the match is weak. Clone size is given for some rows only: seen once, a few or many times, or a class if the clone is expanded.

clone_size: NA; v_call: TRBV6-5; d_call: TRBD1; j_call: TRBJ2-1; cdr3_aa: CASEGTGGNEQFF; cdr3_nt: TGTGCCAGTGAAGGGACAGGGGGCAATGAGCAGTTCTTC
clone_size: once; v_call: TRBV25-1; d_call: NA; j_call: TRBJ2-7; cdr3_aa: CASSPEGEGLVEQYF; cdr3_nt: TGTGCCAGCAGTCCCGAGGGGGAGGGATTGGTCGAGCAGTACTTC
clone_size: NA; v_call: TRBV6-5; d_call: NA; j_call: TRBJ1-5; cdr3_aa: CASTEDSYSNQPQHF; cdr3_nt: TGTGCCAGCACCGAGGACAGTTATAGCAATCAGCCCCAGCATTTT
clone_size: once; v_call: TRBV20-1; d_call: TRBD1; j_call: TRBJ1-2; cdr3_aa: CSATGGPGYTF; cdr3_nt: TGCAGTGCAACAGGGGGCCCTGGCTACACCTTC
clone_size: NA; v_call: TRBV27; d_call: TRBD1; j_call: TRBJ2-1; cdr3_aa: CASSPSPGQGYNEQFF; cdr3_nt: TGTGCCAGCAGCCCCAGCCCCGGACAGGGTTACAATGAGCAGTTCTTC
clone_size: few; v_call: TRBV9; d_call: NA; j_call: TRBJ2-7; cdr3_aa: CASSQDYGDLGQYF; cdr3_nt: TGTGCCAGCAGCCAGGACTACGGGGATTTAGGGCAGTACTTC
clone_size: medium-sized; v_call: TRBV7-9; d_call: NA; j_call: TRBJ1-1; cdr3_aa: CASSSQQGKETEAFF; cdr3_nt: TGTGCCAGCAGCTCCCAACAGGGAAAGGAAACTGAAGCTTTCTTT
clone_size: NA; v_call: TRBV7-9; d_call: TRBD1; j_call: TRBJ1-1; cdr3_aa: CASSPSTGDTEAFF; cdr3_nt: TGTGCCAGCAGCCCATCGACAGGGGACACTGAAGCTTTCTTT
clone_size: NA; v_call: TRBV3-1/TRBV3-2; d_call: NA; j_call: TRBJ1-4; cdr3_aa: CASSVWENEKLFF; cdr3_nt: TGTGCCAGCAGCGTCTGGGAGAATGAAAAACTGTTTTTT
clone_size: NA; v_call: TRBV7-6; d_call: TRBD1; j_call: TRBJ2-7; cdr3_aa: CASSPRDQGVIYEQYF; cdr3_nt: TGTGCCAGCAGCCCACGAGACCAGGGGGTTATTTACGAGCAGTACTTC
clone_size: NA; v_call: TRBV3-1/TRBV3-2; d_call: TRBD1; j_call: TRBJ1-1; cdr3_aa: CASSPFRGLFTEAFF; cdr3_nt: TGTGCCAGCAGCCCTTTCAGGGGGCTCTTCACTGAAGCTTTCTTT
clone_size: NA; v_call: TRBV5-1; d_call: TRBD2; j_call: TRBJ2-1; cdr3_aa: CASTPSSGGNEQFF; cdr3_nt: TGCGCCAGCACCCCATCTAGCGGGGGCAATGAGCAGTTCTTC
clone_size: NA; v_call: TRBV6-5; d_call: NA; j_call: TRBJ1-1; cdr3_aa: CASSYSIGLNTEAFF; cdr3_nt: TGTGCCAGCAGTTACTCGATCGGTCTGAACACTGAAGCTTTCTTT
clone_size: NA; v_call: TRBV5-1; d_call: TRBD1; j_call: TRBJ2-7; cdr3_aa: CASSFDPLQGRGELYEQYF; cdr3_nt: TGCGCCAGCAGCTTTGACCCCCTACAGGGGAGAGGTGAGCTATACGAGCAGTACTTC
clone_size: NA; v_call: TRBV7-3; d_call: TRBD1; j_call: TRBJ2-7; cdr3_aa: CASSPDRDVNEQYF; cdr3_nt: TGTGCCAGCAGCCCCGACAGGGATGTCAACGAGCAGTACTTC
clone_size: NA; v_call: TRBV12-3/TRBV12-4; d_call: NA; j_call: TRBJ1-2; cdr3_aa: CASSQTGTDGYTF; cdr3_nt: TGTGCCAGCAGCCAAACAGGGACGGATGGCTACACCTTC
clone_size: NA; v_call: TRBV29-1; d_call: NA; j_call: TRBJ1-2; cdr3_aa: CSVPPGLKNYGYTF; cdr3_nt: TGCAGCGTCCCCCCGGGACTCAAAAACTATGGCTACACCTTC
clone_size: NA; v_call: TRBV10-1; d_call: NA; j_call: TRBJ2-1; cdr3_aa: CASSVQNSLRVNYNEQFF; cdr3_nt: TGCGCCAGCAGTGTGCAGAACTCCCTGCGGGTTAACTACAATGAGCAGTTCTTC
clone_size: NA; v_call: TRBV19; d_call: NA; j_call: TRBJ2-7; cdr3_aa: CASSIGGRNYEQYF; cdr3_nt: TGTGCCAGTAGTATAGGAGGAAGGAACTACGAGCAGTACTTC
clone_size: NA; v_call: TRBV4-2; d_call: NA; j_call: TRBJ2-1; cdr3_aa: CASSQDLRGAEQFF; cdr3_nt: TGTGCCAGCAGCCAAGATCTACGGGGGGCTGAGCAGTTCTTC
clone_size: few; v_call: TRBV2; d_call: NA; j_call: TRBJ1-1; cdr3_aa: CASSGRGNTEAFF; cdr3_nt: TGTGCCAGCAGTGGCCGGGGGAACACTGAAGCTTTCTTT
clone_size: NA; v_call: TRBV19; d_call: TRBD1; j_call: TRBJ1-5; cdr3_aa: CASSPIPGQTNQPQHF; cdr3_nt: TGTGCCAGTAGTCCTATCCCGGGACAGACGAATCAGCCCCAGCATTTT
clone_size: NA; v_call: TRBV2; d_call: TRBD1; j_call: TRBJ1-2; cdr3_aa: CASSSLTGGYGYTF; cdr3_nt: TGTGCCAGCAGTTCTCTGACAGGGGGGTATGGCTACACCTTC
clone_size: few; v_call: TRBV5-6; d_call: NA; j_call: TRBJ1-2; cdr3_aa: CASRSTGKNNYGYTF; cdr3_nt: TGTGCCAGCAGATCGACGGGTAAAAATAACTATGGCTACACCTTC
clone_size: NA; v_call: TRBV10-3; d_call: TRBD2; j_call: TRBJ2-1; cdr3_aa: CAISEGRGGAEQFF; cdr3_nt: TGTGCCATCAGTGAGGGGCGGGGGGGCGCTGAGCAGTTCTTC
clone_size: NA; v_call: TRBV5-4; d_call: NA; j_call: TRBJ1-6; cdr3_aa: CASSLGPGLNSPLHF; cdr3_nt: TGTGCCAGCAGCTTGGGACCAGGGTTGAATTCACCCCTCCACTTT
clone_size: NA; v_call: TRBV10-3; d_call: NA; j_call: TRBJ1-5; cdr3_aa: CAISTGGESNQPQHF; cdr3_nt: TGTGCCATCAGTACGGGGGGCGAGAGCAATCAGCCCCAGCATTTT
clone_size: NA; v_call: TRBV30; d_call: NA; j_call: TRBJ1-6; cdr3_aa: CAWSPVIGNSPLHF; cdr3_nt: TGTGCCTGGAGTCCGGTAATCGGTAATTCACCCCTCCACTTT
clone_size: NA; v_call: TRBV7-6; d_call: NA; j_call: TRBJ2-5; cdr3_aa: CASSLNGEETQYF; cdr3_nt: TGTGCCAGCAGCTTAAACGGAGAAGAGACCCAGTACTTC
clone_size: NA; v_call: TRBV6-5; d_call: NA; j_call: TRBJ1-1; cdr3_aa: CASRWTAIEAFF; cdr3_nt: TGTGCCAGCAGATGGACAGCGATCGAAGCTTTCTTT
clone_size: NA; v_call: TRBV7-9; d_call: TRBD1; j_call: TRBJ1-5; cdr3_aa: CASSLQGGNQPQHF; cdr3_nt: TGTGCCAGCAGCTTACAGGGGGGCAATCAGCCCCAGCATTTT
clone_size: NA; v_call: TRBV6-4; d_call: TRBD1; j_call: TRBJ2-3; cdr3_aa: CASSDRVTDTQYF; cdr3_nt: TGTGCCAGCTCCGACAGGGTCACAGATACGCAGTATTTT
clone_size: NA; v_call: TRBV9; d_call: NA; j_call: TRBJ2-1; cdr3_aa: CASSAHPLGRGPSSYNEQFF; cdr3_nt: TGTGCCAGCAGCGCCCACCCCCTCGGGCGGGGGCCGAGCTCCTACAATGAGCAGTTCTTC
clone_size: once; v_call: TRBV5-1; d_call: NA; j_call: TRBJ1-1; cdr3_aa: CASSLGSGTEAFF; cdr3_nt: TGCGCCAGCAGCCTGGGATCGGGCACTGAAGCTTTCTTT
clone_size: NA; v_call: TRBV19; d_call: NA; j_call: TRBJ1-1; cdr3_aa: CASITGLQAFF; cdr3_nt: TGTGCCAGTATCACCGGGTTGCAAGCTTTCTTT
clone_size: NA; v_call: TRBV5-6; d_call: NA; j_call: TRBJ1-1; cdr3_aa: CASSLRVNTEAFF; cdr3_nt: TGTGCCAGCAGCTTGCGAGTGAACACTGAAGCTTTCTTT
clone_size: NA; v_call: TRBV6-5; d_call: NA; j_call: TRBJ1-3; cdr3_aa: CGSRMGSGNTIYF; cdr3_nt: TGCGGGAGCAGAATGGGGTCTGGAAACACCATATATTTT
clone_size: NA; v_call: TRBV18; d_call: TRBD1; j_call: TRBJ2-2; cdr3_aa: CASSPYPGQGAHGGELFF; cdr3_nt: TGTGCCAGCTCACCATATCCGGGACAGGGGGCGCACGGCGGGGAGCTGTTTTTT
clone_size: NA; v_call: TRBV19; d_call: TRBD1; j_call: TRBJ1-1; cdr3_aa: CASSRGQGTNTEAFF; cdr3_nt: TGTGCCAGTAGTAGAGGACAGGGGACGAACACTGAAGCTTTCTTT
clone_size: NA; v_call: TRBV3-1/TRBV3-2; d_call: TRBD1; j_call: TRBJ2-1; cdr3_aa: CASSQGQGWNEQFF; cdr3_nt: TGTGCCAGCAGCCAAGGACAGGGGTGGAATGAGCAGTTCTTC
clone_size: NA; v_call: TRBV2; d_call: NA; j_call: TRBJ1-4; cdr3_aa: CASSDSLAKLFF; cdr3_nt: TGTGCCAGCAGTGACAGTTTGGCAAAACTGTTTTTT
clone_size: NA; v_call: TRBV5-5; d_call: NA; j_call: TRBJ1-2; cdr3_aa: CASSYYLRRTDYGYTF; cdr3_nt: TGTGCCAGCAGCTATTACCTTAGGAGGACGGACTATGGCTACACCTTC
clone_size: NA; v_call: TRBV27; d_call: NA; j_call: TRBJ2-7; cdr3_aa: CASSFSRGPTYEQYF; cdr3_nt: TGTGCCAGCAGTTTCTCTAGGGGCCCTACCTACGAGCAGTACTTC